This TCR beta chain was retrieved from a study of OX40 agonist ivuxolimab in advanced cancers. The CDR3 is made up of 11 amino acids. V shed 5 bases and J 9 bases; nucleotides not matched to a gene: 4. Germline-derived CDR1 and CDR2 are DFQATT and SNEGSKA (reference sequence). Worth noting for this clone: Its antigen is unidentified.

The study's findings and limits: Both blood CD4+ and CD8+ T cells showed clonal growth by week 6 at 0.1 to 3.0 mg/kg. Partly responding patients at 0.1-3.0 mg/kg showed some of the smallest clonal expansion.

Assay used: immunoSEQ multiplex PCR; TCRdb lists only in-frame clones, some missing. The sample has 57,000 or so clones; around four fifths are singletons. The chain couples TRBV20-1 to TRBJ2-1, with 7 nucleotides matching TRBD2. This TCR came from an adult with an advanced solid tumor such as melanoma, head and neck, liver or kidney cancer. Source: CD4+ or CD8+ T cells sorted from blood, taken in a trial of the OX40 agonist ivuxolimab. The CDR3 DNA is TGCAGTGCTCTCACTAGCGTTGAGCAGTTCTTC. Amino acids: CSALTSVEQFF.